Shown below are 20 T cell receptor beta chains from a single sample sequenced in a study of regulatory T cells in long-lasting Graves disease. Assembly of TCR beta libraries relied on iRepertoire HTBI primers together with Arm-PCR of CDR3 regions. TCRdb re-called the multiplex PCR reads through MiXCR, storing one row per CDR3 protein. The sample holds about 220,000 distinct CDR3 sequences, approximately 18% seen once. Specified time point: newly diagnosed GD, antithyroid drugs for less than 3 months. After RNA was extracted from PBMCs, the TCR library was made from it. The same sample was also used in a study of T cells in Graves' hyperthyroidism and ophthalmopathy.

Sequences were derived from peripheral blood mononuclear cells (PBMCs), sampled at new diagnosis, from a patient treated with antithyroid drugs. The receptors derive from a woman aged 25 to 39 with Graves disease.

In its sample, this clonotype was seen many times. The J gene is TRBJ2-2, the V gene TRBV20-1, with D perhaps matching TRBD2 (5 bases). CDR1 is DFQATT, CDR2 SNEGSKA, per germline (reference sequence). The CDR3 loop spans 15 amino acids. V dropped 6 bases and J dropped 3 bases, with 17 bases sitting between them. In nucleotides, the CDR3 is TGCAGTGCAATGAGCGGATCCACCTACACCGGGGAGCTGTTTTTT. Translation: CSAMSGSTYTGELFF.

This clonotype was observed many times. The V gene is TRBV19, the J gene TRBJ1-4; D uncertain. CDR3 length: 15 amino acids. V was clipped by 3 bases and J by 5 bases, with 13 bases between them. Germline values: CDR1 LNHDA, CDR2 SQIVND (reference sequence). In DNA, the CDR3 is TGTGCCAGTAGTATCGAAGCAGACACCAATGAAAAACTGTTTTTT. Amino acids: CASSIEADTNEKLFF.

There are a few counts of this clonotype. The genes are TRBV13 and TRBJ2-1, with 9 bases identical to TRBD2. CDR3 size: 18 residues. The V segment lost 3 bases and the J segment 2 bases; nucleotides outside the gene matches: 11. Germline values: CDR1 PRHDT, CDR2 FYEKMQ (reference sequence). CDR3 DNA sequence: TGTGCCAGCAGCTTGTTAAATCCCGGGACTAGCCCCTACAATGAGCAGTTCTTC. Its protein is CASSLLNPGTSPYNEQFF.

In its sample, this clonotype was seen many times. This chain connects TRBV28 to TRBJ1-1; tentatively, D is TRBD1 (5 bases). This CDR3 has 14 amino acids. V lost 5 bases, J lost 1 base, and 11 bases lay in between. CDR1 and CDR2 (germline): MDHEN, SYDVKM. This CDR3 reads CASSPGTTNTEAFF. In DNA, the CDR3 is TGTGCCAGCAGTCCCGGGACTACGAACACTGAAGCTTTCTTT.

This clonotype was seen at least ten times. The chain carries TRBV19 and TRBJ1-1; D is unclear. The germline V and J ends were trimmed by 3 bases and 1 base, with 12 bases remaining between them. The CDR3 has 15 amino acids. Germline CDR1 and CDR2: LNHDA and SQIVND (reference sequence). The CDR3 DNA sequence: TGTGCCAGTAGTATGAGCTGGAATTCGAACACTGAAGCTTTCTTT. This gives the protein CASSMSWNSNTEAFF. Together with reference TRBV19 and TRBJ1-1, the CDR3 gives the full variable domain: DGGITQSPKYLFRKEGQNVTLSCEQNLNHDAMYWYRQDPGQGLRLIYYSQIVNDFQKGDIAEGYSVSREKKESFPLTVTSAQKNPTAFYLCASSMSWNSNTEAFFGQGTRLTVV.

The sample holds many counts of this clonotype. The gene calls are TRBV9 and TRBJ1-1; 8 bases match TRBD1. Germline V CDR1 and CDR2: SGDLS, YYNGEE. This CDR3 region has 16 residues. V shed 3 bases, J shed 1 base, and the junction held 8 bases outside the gene matches. In nucleotides, the CDR3 is TGTGCCAGCAGCGATTGGACTGGGACAGGGAACACTGAAGCTTTCTTT. This translates into CASSDWTGTGNTEAFF.

This clonotype has ten or more counts. The chain has TRBV6-2 or TRBV6-3 and TRBJ1-5, with D possibly being TRBD1 (6 bases). Germline V gene lookup returns CDR1 MNHEY and CDR2 SVGEGT. The CDR3 consists of 12 residues. Between the trimmed V and J ends, which lost 5 bases and 6 bases, there was a span of 8 bases. For the CDR3, the DNA is TGTGCCAGCAGTGAGGGGGTTCAGCCCCAGCATTTT. This sequence encodes CASSEGVQPQHF.

Ten or more counts support this clonotype. V is TRBV3-1 and J is TRBJ1-1, with D unclear. CDR1 and CDR2 (germline): LGHDT, YNNKEL (reference sequence). CDR3 length: 12 amino acids. Trimming shortened V by 3 bases and J by 10 bases, and 12 bases separated the two germline ends. CDR3: CASSQADLRAFF. The CDR3 nucleotides are TGTGCCAGCAGCCAGGCGGACCTGAGAGCTTTCTTT.

In this sample, this clonotype turned up a few times. Since a much larger clone is just one base distant, this may be a read error. The chain couples TRBV2 to TRBJ2-1; D may match TRBD1 or TRBD2 (5 bases each). The J call is uncertain, as TRBJ2-5 better fits the DNA end. Germline CDR1 SNHLY, CDR2 FYNNEI. The CDR3 runs 13 residues. The CDR3 DNA reads as TGTGCCAGCCGGGGCCGGTACACAGAGACCCAGTACTTC. Protein sequence: CASRGRYTETQYF.

This clonotype was detected ten times or more. The chain links TRBV20-1 to TRBJ1-1, with a tentative D call TRBD1 (5 bases). Trimming took off 4 bases at V and 0 bases at J, with 9 bases between the two ends. This CDR3 has 13 amino acids. Germline V CDR1 and CDR2: DFQATT, SNEGSKA (reference sequence). CDR3 coding DNA: TGCAGTGCTATCGACAGCTTGAACACTGAAGCTTTCTTT. Translating gives CSAIDSLNTEAFF.

For this clonotype: A far larger clone lies a single base away; this is likely a read error. The CDR3 protein is CVSSYKSTYEQYF. The CDR3 coding sequence is TGTGTCAGCAGTTACAAAAGCACCTACGAGCAGTACTTC. This rearrangement joins TRBV6-8 to TRBJ2-7; D is undetermined. CDR3 length: 13 residues. Germline CDR1 and CDR2: MNHGY and SAAAGT.

The genes are TRBV6-1 and TRBJ2-7, with D perhaps matching TRBD2 (5 bases). Germline CDR1 MNHNS, CDR2 SASEGT. Trimming left V 10 bases short and J 2 bases short, with 15 bases between. This CDR3 is 13 amino acids long. CDR3 DNA: TGTGCCACCACGGACTGGAGCCCCTACGAGCAGTACTTC. Residues: CATTDWSPYEQYF.

Ten or more counts support this clonotype. Possible read error: a much larger clone is one base away. This rearrangement joins TRBV2 to TRBJ2-2, with D possibly being TRBD2 (6 bases). From germline, CDR1 is SNHLY and CDR2 FYNNEI. V shed 9 bases and J shed 4 bases, with 15 bases lying between them. The CDR3 is 14 residues long. This chain's CDR3 is CARGTGVSTGELFF. DNA of the CDR3: TGTGCCAGGGGAACGGGGGTTAGCACCGGGGAGCTGTTTTTT.

This clonotype was recorded a few times. V is TRBV5-5 and J is TRBJ1-2, with TRBD1 as a possible D gene (6 bases). The CDR3 spans 14 residues. The germline V and J ends were trimmed by 5 bases and 5 bases, with 16 bases remaining between them. CDR1 is SGHKS, CDR2 YYEKEE, per germline (reference sequence). This chain's CDR3 is CASSRMDSPYGYTF. In DNA, the CDR3 is TGTGCCAGCAGTCGAATGGACAGTCCTTATGGCTACACCTTC.

In the case of this clonotype: A read error may explain this, as a much larger clone is one base away. V usage is TRBV20-1 and J usage is TRBJ1-5; D is ambiguous. V was pared by 5 bases and J by 3 bases, with 14 bases between. This CDR3 contains 14 residues. Germline CDR1 DFQATT, CDR2 SNEGSKA (reference sequence). The CDR3 region is CSAPGTANNQPQHF. The CDR3 DNA sequence: TGCAGTGCTCCAGGCACAGCGAACAATCAGCCCCAGCATTTT.

In regard to this clonotype: A far more abundant clone sits one base away, making this likely a read error. The chain couples TRBV28 to TRBJ2-5; 8 nucleotides align to TRBD2. The CDR3 spans 14 residues. Trimming cost V 3 bases and J 5 bases; bases outside gene matches: 5. Germline V gene lookup returns CDR1 MDHEN and CDR2 SYDVKM. The DNA of the CDR3 is TGTGCCAGCAGTTTTGCGGGGGGCGCGGAGACCCAGTACTTC. Translating gives CASSFAGGAETQYF.

Many counts were recorded for this clonotype. The chain couples TRBV20-1 to TRBJ2-3; the match to TRBD2 covers 8 bases. Germline lookup yields CDR1 DFQATT and CDR2 SNEGSKA (reference sequence). The CDR3 length is 15 residues. With 6 bases clipped from V and 0 bases from J, the junction kept 8 bases outside the gene matches. The CDR3 DNA reads TGCAGTGCCCCGACTAGCGTCACTAGCACAGATACGCAGTATTTT. Residues: CSAPTSVTSTDTQYF.

This clonotype occurred many times. V and J are TRBV29-1 and TRBJ1-4; maybe TRBD1 (5 bases). V lost 2 bases and J lost 8, with 12 bases in between. Per the germline V gene, CDR1 is SQVTM and CDR2 is ANQGSEA. The CDR3 loop spans 13 amino acids. For the CDR3, the DNA is TGCAGCGTTGAAAAAGGGGCAAGGGAAAAACTGTTTTTT. Its protein is CSVEKGAREKLFF.

This clonotype was detected many times. The V and J genes are TRBV7-9 and TRBJ2-3; D gene unclear. Between the trimmed V and J ends, which lost 4 bases and 2 bases, there was a span of 16 bases. CDR1 SEHNR and CDR2 FQNEAQ come from the germline V gene (reference sequence). This CDR3 comprises 16 residues. The CDR3 sequence is CASSSPPGQDTDTQYF. For the CDR3, the DNA is TGTGCCAGCAGCTCGCCCCCCGGGCAGGACACAGATACGCAGTATTTT.

In this sample, this clonotype turned up many times. In nucleotides, the CDR3 is TGTGCCAGCAGTGAAGTAGGGACAGATAACTATGGCTACACCTTC. Its translation is CASSEVGTDNYGYTF. The chain combines TRBV6-1 with TRBJ1-2, with TRBD1 matching 7 bases. Germline CDR1 reads MNHNS; CDR2 reads SASEGT. With V trimmed by 1 base and J by 1 base, 3 bases remained unmatched. The CDR3 loop spans 15 amino acids.